Only a few counts were recorded for the clone carrying this TCR beta chain. Its antigen is not known. This entry is derived from a study of identical twins. Study results and limitations: The models systematically underestimated how much out-of-frame TCR alpha was shared in monozygotic twins. Analyses of zero insertions could, in part, be confounded by invariant MAIT and iNKT cells.

TCRdb analysed the 5' RACE reads with MiXCR anew, one entry per CDR3 protein. The sample contains around 220,000 distinct CDR3 sequences, over 12% of which appear only once. Trimming took off 4 bases at V and 10 bases at J, with 11 bases between the two ends. This CDR3 spans 12 amino acids. Germline V gives CDR1 SGHTA, CDR2 FQGNSA. The chain uses TRBV7-2 and TRBJ2-1, with a weak D call TRBD2 (5 bases). The sequenced sample consisted of memory (CD45RO+) T cells sorted from blood. The sequence came from a woman aged 18-29 years in good health. The CDR3 DNA follows: TGTGCCAGCAGCTCCCTAGCACGGGAGCAGTTCTTC. This sequence encodes CASSSLAREQFF.